This TCR beta chain was captured in a study of cytomegalovirus exposure and HLA in healthy donors. Study-level results: Three CMV-associated chains were confirmed in vitro to be specific for CMV antigens. In a later analysis, productive TCRs from donors in an Asian-associated ancestry cluster reportedly carried fewer N-insertions than the cohort mean.

With 60 Vbeta and 13 Jbeta primers, the PCR was carried out. Assay used: immunoSEQ multiplex PCR; TCRdb lists only in-frame clones, some missing. This table holds about 130,000 clones. Germline V CDR1 and CDR2: MGHRA, YSYEKL. The CDR3 is 15 residues long. V dropped 0 bases and J dropped 4 bases, with 12 bases sitting between them. A word on this clone: Antigen specificity is unknown.

The sample taken for sequencing was PBMCs. This sequence originates from a man under 40 in good health and CMV-seronegative. V is TRBV4-1 and J is TRBJ1-2; no firm D call. The DNA of the CDR3 is TGCGCCAGCAGCCAAGATGATCCCGGTTTCTATGGCTACACCTTC. Translated, it gives CASSQDDPGFYGYTF.